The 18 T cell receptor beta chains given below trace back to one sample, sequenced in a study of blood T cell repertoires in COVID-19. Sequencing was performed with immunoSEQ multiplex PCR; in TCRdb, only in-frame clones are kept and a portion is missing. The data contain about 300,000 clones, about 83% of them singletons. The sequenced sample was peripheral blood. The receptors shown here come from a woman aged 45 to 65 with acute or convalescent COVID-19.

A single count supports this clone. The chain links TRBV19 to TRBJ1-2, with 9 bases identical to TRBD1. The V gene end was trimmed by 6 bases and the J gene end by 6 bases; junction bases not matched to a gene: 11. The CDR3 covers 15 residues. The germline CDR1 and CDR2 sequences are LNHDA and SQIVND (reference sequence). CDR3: CASRIQRTGANGYTF. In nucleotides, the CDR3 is TGTGCCAGTAGAATACAGAGGACAGGGGCTAATGGCTACACCTTC.

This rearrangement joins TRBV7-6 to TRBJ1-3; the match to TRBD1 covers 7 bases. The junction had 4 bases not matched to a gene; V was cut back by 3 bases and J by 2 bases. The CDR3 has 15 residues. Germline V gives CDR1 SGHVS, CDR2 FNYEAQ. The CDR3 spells CASSLFRGPGNTIYF. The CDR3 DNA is TGTGCCAGCAGCTTGTTTAGGGGGCCTGGAAACACCATATATTTT.

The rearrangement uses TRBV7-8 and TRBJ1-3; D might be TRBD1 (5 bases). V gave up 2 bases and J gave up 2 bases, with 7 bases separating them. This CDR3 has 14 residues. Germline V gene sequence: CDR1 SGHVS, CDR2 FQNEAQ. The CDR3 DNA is TGTGCCAGCAGCTTACAGGGCACTGGAAACACCATATATTTT. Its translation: CASSLQGTGNTIYF. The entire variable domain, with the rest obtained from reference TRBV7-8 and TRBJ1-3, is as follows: GAGVSQSPRYKVAKRGQDVALRCDPISGHVSLFWYQQALGQGPEFLTYFQNEAQLDKSGLPSDRFFAERPEGSVSTLKIQRTQQEDSAVYLCASSLQGTGNTIYFGEGSWLTVV.

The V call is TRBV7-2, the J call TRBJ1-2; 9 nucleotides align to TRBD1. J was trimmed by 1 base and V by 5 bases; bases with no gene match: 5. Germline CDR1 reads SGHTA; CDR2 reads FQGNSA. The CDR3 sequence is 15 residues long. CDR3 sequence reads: CASSPGQGFNYGYTF. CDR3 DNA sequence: TGTGCCAGCAGCCCGGGACAGGGCTTTAACTATGGCTACACCTTC.

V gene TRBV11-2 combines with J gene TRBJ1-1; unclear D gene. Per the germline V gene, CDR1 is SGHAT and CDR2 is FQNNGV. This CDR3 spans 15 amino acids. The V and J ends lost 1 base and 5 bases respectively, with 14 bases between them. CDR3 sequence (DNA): TGTGCCAGCAGCTTAGTAGGGTCGGGGTGGACTGAAGCTTTCTTT. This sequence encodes CASSLVGSGWTEAFF.

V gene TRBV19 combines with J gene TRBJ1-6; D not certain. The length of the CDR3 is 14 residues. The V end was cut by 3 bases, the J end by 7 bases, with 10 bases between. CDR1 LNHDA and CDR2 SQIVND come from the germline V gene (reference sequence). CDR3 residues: CASSILGGNSPLHF. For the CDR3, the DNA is TGTGCCAGTAGTATCCTGGGAGGCAATTCACCCCTCCACTTT. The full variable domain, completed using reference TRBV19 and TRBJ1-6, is DGGITQSPKYLFRKEGQNVTLSCEQNLNHDAMYWYRQDPGQGLRLIYYSQIVNDFQKGDIAEGYSVSREKKESFPLTVTSAQKNPTAFYLCASSILGGNSPLHFGNGTRLTVT.

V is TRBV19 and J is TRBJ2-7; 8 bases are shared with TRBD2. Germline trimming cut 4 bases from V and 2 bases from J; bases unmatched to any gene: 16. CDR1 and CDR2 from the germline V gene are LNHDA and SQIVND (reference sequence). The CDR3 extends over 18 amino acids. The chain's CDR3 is CASSTKGGSSGATYEQYF. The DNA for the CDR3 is TGTGCCAGTAGTACCAAAGGGGGAAGTAGCGGGGCAACCTACGAGCAGTACTTC.

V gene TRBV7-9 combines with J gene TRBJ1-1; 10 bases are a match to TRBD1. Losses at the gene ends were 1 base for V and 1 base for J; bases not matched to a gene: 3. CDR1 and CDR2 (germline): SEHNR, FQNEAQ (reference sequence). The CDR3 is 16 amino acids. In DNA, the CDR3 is TGTGCCAGCAGCTTAGTACGGGACAGGGGGAACACTGAAGCTTTCTTT. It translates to CASSLVRDRGNTEAFF.

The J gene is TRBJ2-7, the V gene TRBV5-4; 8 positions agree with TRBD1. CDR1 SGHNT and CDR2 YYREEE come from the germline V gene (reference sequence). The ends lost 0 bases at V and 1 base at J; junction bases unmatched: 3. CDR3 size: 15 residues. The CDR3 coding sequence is TGTGCCAGCAGCTTGGCGGGGGACAGGTCCTACGAGCAGTACGTC. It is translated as CASSLAGDRSYEQYV.

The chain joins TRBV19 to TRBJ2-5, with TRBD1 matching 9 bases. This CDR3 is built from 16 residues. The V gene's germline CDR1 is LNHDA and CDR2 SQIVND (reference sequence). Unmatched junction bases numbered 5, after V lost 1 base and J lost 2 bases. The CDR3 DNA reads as TGTGCCAGTAGTATAGCCCGGACAGGGGAACAAGAGACCCAGTACTTC. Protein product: CASSIARTGEQETQYF.

The CDR3 nucleotides read TGTGCCAGCAGCCGGCGACTAGCGGGAGGTTACGAGCAGTACTTC. Protein: CASSRRLAGGYEQYF. This chain joins TRBV7-9 and TRBJ2-7, with 13 bases lining up with TRBD2. There are 15 residues in the CDR3. Germline assignment: CDR1 SEHNR and CDR2 FQNEAQ (reference sequence). V dropped 5 bases and J dropped 4; count of bases not matched to a gene: 5.

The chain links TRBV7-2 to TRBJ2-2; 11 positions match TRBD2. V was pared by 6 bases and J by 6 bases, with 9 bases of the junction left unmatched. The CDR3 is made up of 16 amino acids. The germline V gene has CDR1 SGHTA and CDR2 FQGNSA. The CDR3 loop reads CASSQSGTSGSGELFF. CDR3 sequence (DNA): TGTGCCAGCAGTCAATCCGGGACTAGCGGATCCGGGGAGCTGTTTTTT.

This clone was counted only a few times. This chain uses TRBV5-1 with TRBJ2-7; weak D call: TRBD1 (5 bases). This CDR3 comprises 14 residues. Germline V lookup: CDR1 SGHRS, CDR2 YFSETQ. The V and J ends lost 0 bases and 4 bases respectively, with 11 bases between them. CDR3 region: CASSLGSKGYEQYF. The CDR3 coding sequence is TGCGCCAGCAGCTTGGGGAGCAAGGGGTACGAGCAGTACTTC.

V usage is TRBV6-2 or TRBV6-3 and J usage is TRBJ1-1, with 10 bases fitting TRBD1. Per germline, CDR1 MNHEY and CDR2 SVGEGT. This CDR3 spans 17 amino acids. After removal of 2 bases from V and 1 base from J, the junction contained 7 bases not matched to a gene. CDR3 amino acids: CASSYGGQGKANTEAFF. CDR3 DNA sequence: TGTGCCAGCAGTTACGGGGGACAGGGGAAAGCGAACACTGAAGCTTTCTTT.

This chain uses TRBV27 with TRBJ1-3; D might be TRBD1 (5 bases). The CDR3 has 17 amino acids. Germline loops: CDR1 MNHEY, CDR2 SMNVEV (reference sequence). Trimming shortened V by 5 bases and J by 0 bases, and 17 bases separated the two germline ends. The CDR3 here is CASSLRGGFGSGNTIYF. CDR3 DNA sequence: TGTGCCAGCAGTCTCCGGGGGGGGTTCGGCTCTGGAAACACCATATATTTT.

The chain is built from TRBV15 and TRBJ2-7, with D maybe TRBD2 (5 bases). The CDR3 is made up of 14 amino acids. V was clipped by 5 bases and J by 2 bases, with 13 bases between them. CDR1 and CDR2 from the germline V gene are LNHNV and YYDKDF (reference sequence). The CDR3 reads CATSPGEIPYEQYF. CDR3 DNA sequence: TGTGCCACCAGCCCCGGGGAGATACCCTACGAGCAGTACTTC.

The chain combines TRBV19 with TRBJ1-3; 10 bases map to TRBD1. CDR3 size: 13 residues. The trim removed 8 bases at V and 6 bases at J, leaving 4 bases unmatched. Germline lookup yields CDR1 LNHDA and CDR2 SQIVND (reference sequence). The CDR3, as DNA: TGTGCCAGTGAGACAGGGGGCGAAAACACCATATATTTT. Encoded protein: CASETGGENTIYF.

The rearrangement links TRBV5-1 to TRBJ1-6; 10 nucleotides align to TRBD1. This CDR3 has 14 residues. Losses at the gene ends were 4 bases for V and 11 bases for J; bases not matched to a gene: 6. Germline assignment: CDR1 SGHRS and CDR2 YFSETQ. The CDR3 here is CASSTGQGLAPLHF. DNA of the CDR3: TGCGCCAGCAGCACGGGACAGGGGTTGGCACCCCTCCACTTT.